The next 8 T cell receptor beta chains were all read from a single sample in a study of OX40 agonist ivuxolimab in advanced cancers. The assay was immunoSEQ multiplex PCR, and TCRdb's table has in-frame clones only and misses some. This sample has around 70,000 clones, with around 80% found just once. The sequenced sample was CD4+ or CD8+ T cells sorted from blood, obtained in a trial of the OX40 agonist ivuxolimab. The receptors were gathered from an adult with an advanced solid tumor such as melanoma, head and neck, liver or kidney cancer.

The CDR3 sequence is CASSLWAGGENEAFF. The CDR3 nucleotides are TGTGCCAGCAGCTTATGGGCAGGGGGCGAGAATGAAGCTTTCTTT. V is TRBV7-2 and J is TRBJ1-1; 8 bases agree with TRBD1. The CDR3 contains 15 residues. Trimming removed 2 bases from V and 7 bases from J; junction bases left unmatched: 9. The germline gives CDR1 SGHTA, CDR2 FQGNSA.

The rearrangement links TRBV19 to TRBJ2-1, with TRBD2 matching 9 bases. Trimming at V came to 2 bases and at J to 4 bases, leaving 0 bases not matched to a gene. The CDR3 has 14 amino acids. Per the germline V gene, CDR1 is LNHDA and CDR2 is SQIVND (reference sequence). CDR3 sequence: CASSILAGYNEQFF. The CDR3, as DNA: TGTGCCAGTAGTATACTAGCGGGGTACAATGAGCAGTTCTTC.

The chain combines TRBV7-2 with TRBJ1-3; D remains unclear. The CDR3 is 14 residues long. Germline V gene sequence: CDR1 SGHTA, CDR2 FQGNSA. The V end lost 3 bases, the J end lost 0 bases, and 6 bases lay between the germline ends. The CDR3 loop reads CASSFFSSGNTIYF. In nucleotides, the CDR3 is TGTGCCAGCAGCTTTTTCAGCTCTGGAAACACCATATATTTT.

The count of this clone is one. The rearrangement links TRBV7-2 to TRBJ2-3; 12 bases map to TRBD2. Germline V lookup: CDR1 SGHTA, CDR2 FQGNSA. This CDR3 contains 16 residues. Losses at the gene ends were 4 bases for V and 14 bases for J; bases not matched to a gene: 16. As DNA, the CDR3 is TGTGCCAGCAGCTCCCCCGGGGCGCGGACTAGCGGGGAATGGTATTTT. It is translated as CASSSPGARTSGEWYF.

This chain connects TRBV28 to TRBJ1-6; D is unclear. V was shortened by 6 bases and J by 0 bases, with 15 bases between the two germline ends. CDR3 size: 17 residues. The germline CDR1 and CDR2 sequences are MDHEN and SYDVKM. CDR3 DNA: TGTGCCAGCAGGCCTCCCCTCGGGAGCTCCTATAATTCACCCCTCCACTTT. It is translated as CASRPPLGSSYNSPLHF.

Regarding this clone: At one end the junction does not follow the germline gene, possibly because of a read error. V usage is TRBV6-1 and J usage is TRBJ2-5, with D perhaps matching TRBD2 (6 bases). The CDR3 covers 15 residues. The germline gives CDR1 MNHNS, CDR2 SASEGT. The CDR3 here is CASLPQTSTQGTQYF. DNA of the CDR3: TGTGCCAGCCTTCCCCAGACTAGTACACAAGGGACCCAGTACTTC.

J is TRBJ2-7 and V is TRBV6-9; D is possibly TRBD1 (5 bases). V dropped 2 bases and J dropped 3 bases, with 17 bases sitting between them. CDR1 is MNHGY, CDR2 SVAAGI, per germline. CDR3 length equals 16 residues. CDR3 bases: TGTGCCAGCAGTTATGGGGCAGCGCTAGTGGGCTACGAGCAGTACTTC. The encoded protein is CASSYGAALVGYEQYF.

The J gene is TRBJ1-1, the V gene TRBV18; 7 bases match TRBD1. The CDR3 is 14 amino acids. V was clipped by 6 bases and J by 3 bases; unmatched bases: 7. CDR1 is KGHSH, CDR2 LQKENI, per germline. The CDR3 spells CASSVTGTDTEAFF. CDR3 in DNA: TGTGCCAGCTCTGTGACAGGGACGGACACTGAAGCTTTCTTT.